Following are 29 T cell receptor beta chains from one sample sequenced in a study of spatial heterogeneity in lung cancer. Overall study findings and caveats: How many expanded intratumoral alpha and beta TCRs were present tracked the tumor mutation count, which was a count of nonsynonymous mutations.

TCRdb passed the 5' RACE reads through MiXCR, listing each CDR3 protein once. The table shows around 9,700 distinct CDR3 sequences, with over 7% occurring only once. Time point defined: sample taken at primary tumor resection. The antigens these receptors bind are not known. The sample here was lung tumor tissue, taken at surgery. Receptors were obtained from a male donor with early-stage non-small cell lung cancer.

This clonotype was seen ten or more times. V is TRBV7-2 and J is TRBJ2-7, with 10 bases fitting TRBD2. CDR1 is SGHTA and CDR2 is FQGNSA in the germline V gene. This CDR3 is 14 amino acids long. The junction had 5 bases not matched to a gene; V was cut back by 6 bases and J by 3 bases. This CDR3 reads CASRGASGSYEQYF. The CDR3 nucleotides read TGTGCCAGCAGGGGGGCTAGCGGGAGCTACGAGCAGTACTTC.

This clonotype qualifies as medium-sized. This chain links TRBV29-1 with TRBJ2-1; 11 nucleotides agree with TRBD2. CDR3 size: 15 residues. V lost 6 bases to trimming and J lost 1 base; unmatched junction nucleotides: 5. Germline V gives CDR1 SQVTM, CDR2 ANQGSEA. In DNA, the CDR3 is TGCAGCGTCTTTTTAGCGGGGGGGTCCTACAATGAGCAGTTCTTC. Encoded protein: CSVFLAGGSYNEQFF.

This clonotype was observed a handful of times. The V call is TRBV11-3, the J call TRBJ2-1; possibly TRBD1 for D (6 bases). Germline V gene sequence: CDR1 SGHNT, CDR2 YENEEA. The CDR3 contains 15 residues. The V and J ends lost 0 bases and 5 bases respectively, with 11 bases between them. CDR3 bases: TGTGCCAGCAGCTTAGAGGGGGCCTTGAACAATGAGCAGTTCTTC. The encoded protein is CASSLEGALNNEQFF. The complete variable domain, with remaining parts taken from reference TRBV11-3 and TRBJ2-1, reads EAGVVQSPRYKIIEKKQPVAFWCNPISGHNTLYWYLQNLGQGPELLIRYENEEAVDDSQLPKDRFSAERLKGVDSTLKIQPAELGDSAVYLCASSLEGALNNEQFFGPGTRLTVL.

This clonotype ranks as medium-sized. The rearrangement joins TRBV4-1 to TRBJ2-2, with 9 bases matching TRBD1. The CDR3 extends over 16 amino acids. V was pared by 0 bases and J by 4 bases, with 3 bases of the junction left unmatched. Germline assignment: CDR1 MGHRA and CDR2 YSYEKL. The CDR3 is CASSQEKTGGTGELFF. The CDR3 DNA sequence: TGCGCCAGCAGCCAAGAGAAGACAGGGGGCACCGGGGAGCTGTTTTTT.

By share, this clonotype counts as medium-sized. The chain is built from TRBV15 and TRBJ2-1; 7 nucleotides line up with TRBD2. Germline lookup yields CDR1 LNHNV and CDR2 YYDKDF (reference sequence). V trimming: 2 bases; J trimming: 6 bases; junction bases outside the gene matches: 10. The CDR3 runs to 16 residues. This CDR3 is CATSRTGTTKFNEQFF. The CDR3 DNA is TGTGCCACCAGCAGAACCGGGACTACAAAATTCAATGAGCAGTTCTTC.

This clonotype is classed as medium-sized (0.01 to 0.1%). The V and J genes are TRBV10-3 and TRBJ2-5, with 7 bases aligning to TRBD1. The CDR3 is 14 amino acids. Germline V gives CDR1 ENHRY, CDR2 SYGVKD. J gave up 5 bases and V 3 bases, and 6 bases lay outside the gene matches. The CDR3 sequence: CAISELGRGETQYF. CDR3 nucleotide sequence: TGTGCCATCAGTGAACTCGGCAGGGGGGAGACCCAGTACTTC.

This clonotype counts as large. The V call is TRBV6-5, the J call TRBJ2-3, with 12 bases fitting TRBD2. CDR3 length: 15 amino acids. V lost 8 bases to trimming and J lost 0 bases; unmatched junction nucleotides: 3. Per germline, CDR1 MNHEY and CDR2 SVGAGI. The CDR3 coding sequence is TGTGCCAGCTTCGGACTAGCGGGAAGCACAGATACGCAGTATTTT. Its protein product is CASFGLAGSTDTQYF.

This clonotype occurred many times. This chain uses TRBV18 with TRBJ2-1; the D call may be TRBD1 or TRBD2 (5 bases each). The length of the CDR3 is 16 residues. CDR1 and CDR2 (germline): KGHSH, LQKENI. The V end lost 0 bases, the J end lost 0 bases, and 9 bases lay between the germline ends. CDR3 protein: CASSPPAGSSYNEQFF. In DNA form, the CDR3 reads TGTGCCAGCTCACCACCGGCAGGGAGCTCCTACAATGAGCAGTTCTTC. Combining the CDR3 with reference TRBV18 and TRBJ2-1 gives the whole variable domain NAGVMQNPRHLVRRRGQEARLRCSPMKGHSHVYWYRQLPEEGLKFMVYLQKENIIDESGMPKERFSAEFPKEGPSILRIQQVVRGDSAAYFCASSPPAGSSYNEQFFGPGTRLTVL.

V and J are TRBV7-2 and TRBJ2-1; 7 nucleotides align to TRBD2. In germline, CDR1 is SGHTA, CDR2 FQGNSA. Unmatched junction bases numbered 5, after V lost 2 bases and J lost 10 bases. CDR3 size: 13 residues. In DNA, the CDR3 is TGTGCCAGCAGCTTACGCCGGGAGGTAGAGCAGTTCTTC. Its translation: CASSLRREVEQFF.

This clonotype is labeled large (0.1 to 1%). The V and J genes are TRBV11-2 and TRBJ2-5; TRBD2 might be the D (5 bases). Between the trimmed V and J ends, which lost 5 bases and 5 bases, there was a span of 12 bases. Germline V gene lookup returns CDR1 SGHAT and CDR2 FQNNGV. The CDR3 sequence is 13 residues long. For the CDR3, the DNA is TGTGCCAGCAGCAATCCCGGAGGCGAGACCCAGTACTTC. This translates into CASSNPGGETQYF.

This clonotype was counted ten times or more. This rearrangement joins TRBV4-3 to TRBJ2-5; D is undetermined. The CDR3 covers 15 residues. Germline V lookup: CDR1 LGHNA, CDR2 YSLEER. Trimming left V 0 bases short and J 1 base short, with 9 bases between. CDR3 sequence reads: CASSQDAQSQETQYF. The CDR3 DNA reads TGCGCCAGCAGCCAAGACGCCCAGTCCCAAGAGACCCAGTACTTC.

Only a few counts were recorded for this clonotype. The V and J genes are TRBV11-2 and TRBJ2-1; 10 bases match TRBD2. The ends lost 3 bases at V and 2 bases at J; junction bases unmatched: 4. CDR3 length equals 16 residues. The germline gives CDR1 SGHAT, CDR2 FQNNGV. The CDR3 coding sequence is TGTGCCAGCAGCTTGTCTAGCGGGAGCGCCTACAATGAGCAGTTCTTC. It codes for CASSLSSGSAYNEQFF.

The table lists this clonotype with many counts. This rearrangement joins TRBV9 to TRBJ1-6, with 10 bases that match TRBD1. The V gene's germline CDR1 is SGDLS and CDR2 YYNGEE. The CDR3 contains 16 residues. With 0 bases clipped from V and 10 bases from J, the junction kept 7 bases outside the gene matches. Here the CDR3 DNA reads TGTGCCAGCAGCGTAGCCGCCGGGACAGGGGACTCACCCCTCCACTTT. Translating it yields CASSVAAGTGDSPLHF.

In its sample, this clonotype was seen many times. J is TRBJ2-5 and V is TRBV27, with unresolved D. Trimming took 6 bases from V and 1 from J, leaving 12 bases between them. This CDR3 is 14 amino acids long. The germline V gene has CDR1 MNHEY and CDR2 SMNVEV (reference sequence). CDR3 protein: CASSPSWAQETQYF. CDR3 DNA: TGTGCCAGCAGCCCCTCTTGGGCCCAAGAGACCCAGTACTTC.

This clonotype is labeled as medium-sized. The chain uses TRBV7-2 and TRBJ2-2, with 14 bases lining up with TRBD2. In germline, CDR1 is SGHTA, CDR2 FQGNSA. This CDR3 has 19 amino acids. The J segment lost 4 bases and the V segment lost 5 bases, leaving 12 bases of the junction unmatched. This CDR3 reads CASSRRGGLAGVSTGELFF. As DNA, the CDR3 is TGTGCCAGCAGCCGAAGAGGGGGACTAGCGGGAGTGAGCACCGGGGAGCTGTTTTTT.

This clonotype is judged medium-sized. The chain links TRBV7-2 to TRBJ2-1; TRBD1 aligns across 9 bases. CDR1 and CDR2 (germline): SGHTA, FQGNSA. Trimming removed 3 bases from V and 10 bases from J; junction bases left unmatched: 4. The CDR3 is made up of 13 amino acids. The CDR3 loop reads CASSFTQGAEQFF. The CDR3 bases are TGTGCCAGCAGCTTCACACAGGGGGCGGAGCAGTTCTTC.

This sequence joins TRBV4-1 and TRBJ2-5; possibly TRBD1 or TRBD2 for D (5 bases each). The CDR3 has 14 amino acids. V was cut by 1 base and J by 5 bases, with 11 bases left in between. Germline V lookup: CDR1 MGHRA, CDR2 YSYEKL. The CDR3 region is CASSQALGEETQYF. CDR3 in DNA: TGCGCCAGCAGCCAAGCCCTAGGGGAGGAGACCCAGTACTTC.

Concerning this clonotype: A much larger clone is a single base away; this may be a read error. This rearrangement joins TRBV12-5 to TRBJ1-2; D unclear. The CDR3 contains 13 residues. Per germline, CDR1 LGHNT and CDR2 FRNRAP. The CDR3 is CASAKSEPYSYTF. CDR3 in DNA: TGTGCTAGCGCCAAGAGCGAACCCTATAGCTACACCTTC.

In this sample, this clonotype is medium-sized. The V and J genes are TRBV27 and TRBJ2-7; the D gene is possibly TRBD1 (6 bases). The CDR3 sequence is 13 residues long. Trimming left V 5 bases short and J 6 bases short, with 14 bases between. Germline CDR1 reads MNHEY; CDR2 reads SMNVEV (reference sequence). The CDR3 nucleotides read TGTGCCAGCAGTATCTCAGGGGCTGGCGAGCAGTACTTC. This codes for CASSISGAGEQYF.

There are a few counts of this clonotype. J is TRBJ2-1 and V is TRBV11-2; the D is unclear. The ends were cut back, 3 bases at V and 0 bases at J, with 9 bases in the middle. The CDR3 is made up of 15 amino acids. Per the germline V gene, CDR1 is SGHAT and CDR2 is FQNNGV. The CDR3 DNA follows: TGTGCCAGCAGCTTCCAAACGAGCTCCTACAATGAGCAGTTCTTC. This codes for CASSFQTSSYNEQFF.

This clonotype is medium-sized (0.01 to 0.1%) within its sample. The chain recombines TRBV7-9 with TRBJ2-7; tentatively, D is TRBD1 (5 bases). The CDR3 is made up of 16 amino acids. With 5 bases removed from V and 5 bases from J, the gap between germline ends came to 22 bases. The germline V gene encodes CDR1 SEHNR and CDR2 FQNEAQ (reference sequence). Written as DNA, the CDR3 is TGTGCCAGCAGCCCGCCGGCGGCAGGGTACAACCACGAGCAGTACTTC. This codes for CASSPPAAGYNHEQYF.

Many counts were recorded for this clonotype. J is TRBJ2-2 and V is TRBV5-1, with D maybe TRBD1 (5 bases). This CDR3 is built from 14 residues. Trimming took 0 bases from V and 5 from J, leaving 8 bases between them. CDR1 is SGHRS and CDR2 is YFSETQ in the germline V gene. CDR3 bases: TGCGCCAGCAGCTTGGTCAGGGCGACCGGGGAGCTGTTTTTT. Translation gives CASSLVRATGELFF.

This clonotype was seen many times. The J gene is TRBJ2-3, the V gene TRBV7-2; 8 bases are shared with TRBD2. J was trimmed by 9 bases and V by 1 base; bases with no gene match: 3. The CDR3 length is 13 residues. Germline-derived CDR1 and CDR2 are SGHTA and FQGNSA. This CDR3 reads CASSLESSGTQYF. The CDR3 DNA reads as TGTGCCAGCAGCTTAGAATCTAGCGGGACGCAGTATTTT.

This clonotype has ten or more counts. The chain uses TRBV5-4 and TRBJ2-7, with 9 bases identical to TRBD2. Trimming cost V 2 bases and J 3 bases; bases outside gene matches: 3. CDR1 and CDR2 (germline): SGHNT, YYREEE (reference sequence). CDR3 length: 14 amino acids. The CDR3 is CASSLGAGGYEQYF. The DNA for the CDR3 is TGTGCCAGCAGCTTAGGAGCGGGAGGCTACGAGCAGTACTTC. Full variable domain (missing parts from reference TRBV5-4 and TRBJ2-7): ETGVTQSPTHLIKTRGQQVTLRCSSQSGHNTVSWYQQALGQGPQFIFQYYREEENGRGNFPPRFSGLQFPNYSSELNVNALELDDSALYLCASSLGAGGYEQYFGPGTRLTVT.

This chain links TRBV27 with TRBJ2-1, with 8 bases lining up with TRBD2. Germline-derived CDR1 and CDR2 are MNHEY and SMNVEV (reference sequence). CDR3 length equals 15 residues. J gave up 3 bases and V 7 bases, and 8 bases lay outside the gene matches. The CDR3 region has the DNA TGTGCCAGCACTCCGGGACTAGGCATCTACAATGAGCAGTTCTTC. Translating it yields CASTPGLGIYNEQFF.

The gene calls are TRBV7-3 and TRBJ2-3, with a tentative D call TRBD2 (6 bases). Germline V gene sequence: CDR1 SGHTA, CDR2 FQGTGA. The CDR3 totals 15 residues. Trimming pared 5 bases from V and 2 bases from J, leaving 14 bases between. The CDR3, as DNA: TGTGCCAGCAGCCTCCGGGACTTACCCACAGATACGCAGTATTTT. Protein: CASSLRDLPTDTQYF.

This clonotype was counted many times. J is TRBJ2-7 and V is TRBV28; TRBD1 matches at 7 bases. The CDR3 totals 13 residues. The V gene end was trimmed by 4 bases and the J gene end by 6 bases; junction bases not matched to a gene: 6. Germline V gene data show CDR1 as MDHEN and CDR2 as SYDVKM. The CDR3 reads CASSSTGSGEQYF. The CDR3 DNA reads as TGTGCCAGCAGTTCGACAGGGTCGGGCGAGCAGTACTTC.

This clonotype is categorized as medium-sized. A read error may account for a junction end that differs from germline. The chain couples TRBV7-3 to TRBJ2-5; 7 bases agree with TRBD2. Germline-derived CDR1 and CDR2 are SGHTA and FQGTGA. This CDR3 has 13 amino acids. The CDR3 DNA is TGTGCCAGCAGCAGCGGGAACCAGGAGACCCAGTACTTC. It is translated as CASSSGNQETQYF.

This clonotype was found many times. The V gene is TRBV5-1, the J gene TRBJ2-3; D gene uncertain. CDR3 length equals 13 residues. V dropped 3 bases and J dropped 6 bases, with 11 bases sitting between them. Germline V gene sequence: CDR1 SGHRS, CDR2 YFSETQ. CDR3 protein: CASSSGPLDTQYF. The CDR3 nucleotides read TGCGCCAGCAGCTCAGGACCCTTGGATACGCAGTATTTT.